Only a few counts were recorded for the clone carrying this TCR beta chain. Primers: 60 Vbeta forward and 13 Jbeta reverse. TCRdb keeps only in-frame clones here, not all; method: immunoSEQ multiplex PCR. This table holds over 100,000 clones, approximately 70% found once. This CDR3 is built from 15 residues. The ends lost 2 bases at V and 8 bases at J; junction bases unmatched: 8. Germline V lookup: CDR1 MNHNS, CDR2 SASEGT. This entry belongs to a study of cytomegalovirus exposure and HLA in healthy donors. This chain joins TRBV6-1 and TRBJ2-4; 8 nucleotides line up with TRBD1. This receptor was obtained from a man younger than 35 in good health and CMV-seronegative. Sample: PBMCs. CDR3 in amino acids: CASSEKGVQGDIQYF. CDR3 in DNA: TGTGCCAGCAGTGAAAAGGGCGTACAGGGGGACATTCAGTACTTC.